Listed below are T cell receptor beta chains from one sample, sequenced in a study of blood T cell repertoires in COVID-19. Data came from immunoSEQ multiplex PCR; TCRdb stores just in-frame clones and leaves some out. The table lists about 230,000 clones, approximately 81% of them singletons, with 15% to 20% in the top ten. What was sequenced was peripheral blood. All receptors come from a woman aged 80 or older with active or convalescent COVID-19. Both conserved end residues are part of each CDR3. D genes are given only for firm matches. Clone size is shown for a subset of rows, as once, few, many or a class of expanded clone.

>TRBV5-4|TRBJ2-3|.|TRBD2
TGTGCCAGCAGCTTAGCCGGGACTAGCACCTACACAGATACGCAGTATTTT
CASSLAGTSTYTDTQYF
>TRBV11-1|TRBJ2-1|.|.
TGTGCCAGCAGCTTCGCCCCCGGGGGCTCCTACAATGAGCAGTTCTTC
CASSFAPGGSYNEQFF
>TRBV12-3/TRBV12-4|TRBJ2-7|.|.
TGTGCCAGCAGTTTTGGACAGTCCTACGAGCAGTACTTC
CASSFGQSYEQYF
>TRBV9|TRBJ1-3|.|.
TGTGCCAGCAGCGTATTGTTCGTTTGGGGCAGGGCTGGAAACACCATATATTTT
CASSVLFVWGRAGNTIYF
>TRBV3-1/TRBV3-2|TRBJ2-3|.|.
TGTGCCAGCAGCCAAGGCCCGCAGGGCACAGATACGCAGTATTTT
CASSQGPQGTDTQYF
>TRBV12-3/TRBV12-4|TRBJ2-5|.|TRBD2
TGTGCCACTGCGGGGGACCAAGAGACCCAGTACTTC
CATAGDQETQYF
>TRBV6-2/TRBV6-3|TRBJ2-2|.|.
TGTGCCAGCAGTTCCTACAGGGACACCGGGGAGCTGTTTTTT
CASSSYRDTGELFF
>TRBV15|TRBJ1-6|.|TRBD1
TGTGCCACCAGCGAGAGGGACAGGGAGACTAATTCACCCCTCCACTTT
CATSERDRETNSPLHF
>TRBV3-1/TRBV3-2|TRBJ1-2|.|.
TGTGCCAGCAGCCAAGGGCTTGCAGCGGTCTCTAACTATGGCTACACCTTC
CASSQGLAAVSNYGYTF
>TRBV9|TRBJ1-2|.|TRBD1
TGTGCCAGCAGCGCCCCGGGACAGGGGTCCTATGGCTACACCTTC
CASSAPGQGSYGYTF
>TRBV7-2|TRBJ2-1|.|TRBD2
TGTGCCAGCAGGAGAAGCGGGGCCTCCTACAATGAGCAGTTCTTC
CASRRSGASYNEQFF
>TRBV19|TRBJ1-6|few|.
TGTGCCAGTAGTCTCAACAGGGATTCACCCCTCCACTTT
CASSLNRDSPLHF
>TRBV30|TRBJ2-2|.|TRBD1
TGTGCCTGGAGTGGACAGGGGAACACCGGGGAGCTGTTTTTT
CAWSGQGNTGELFF
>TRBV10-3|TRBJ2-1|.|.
TGTGCAATCAAGGCAGGGGACAATGAGCAGTTCTTC
CAIKAGDNEQFF
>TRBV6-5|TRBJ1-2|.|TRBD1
TGTGCCAGCAGCGGACAGGGAGGCTACACCTTC
CASSGQGGYTF
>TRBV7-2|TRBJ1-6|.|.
TGTGCCAGCAGCTTCGGACAGCTCAATTCACCCCTCCACTTT
CASSFGQLNSPLHF
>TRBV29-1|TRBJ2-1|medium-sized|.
TGCAGCGTTGAAGATGGAGAAAATGAGCAGTTCTTC
CSVEDGENEQFF
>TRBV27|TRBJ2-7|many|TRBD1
TGTGCCAGCAGTTTAGGGGACAGGGGCCTCTCTTACGAGCAGTACTTC
CASSLGDRGLSYEQYF
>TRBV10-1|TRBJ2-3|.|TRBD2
TGCGCCAGCGTTGGTAGCGGGAGGGGCGGCACAGATACGCAGTATTTT
CASVGSGRGGTDTQYF
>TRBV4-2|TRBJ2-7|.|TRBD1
TGTGCCAGCAGCCAATTGGGGGGGACAGGGCCCTACGAGCAGTACTTC
CASSQLGGTGPYEQYF
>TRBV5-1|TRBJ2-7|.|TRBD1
TGCGCCAGCAGCGATCAGGGACAGGGGTTCGAGCAGTACTTC
CASSDQGQGFEQYF
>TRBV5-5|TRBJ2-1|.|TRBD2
TGTGCCAGCAGCCGCTCGACTAGCGGCACCTCGTATGAGCAGTTCTTC
CASSRSTSGTSYEQFF
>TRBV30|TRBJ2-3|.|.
TGTGCCTGGAGTGTTGGACAGACTAGCACAGATACGCAGTATTTT
CAWSVGQTSTDTQYF
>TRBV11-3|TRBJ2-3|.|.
TGTGCCAGCAGCCGTCCGGGAGCTTACACAGATACGCAGTATTTT
CASSRPGAYTDTQYF
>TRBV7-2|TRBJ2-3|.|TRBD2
TGTGCCAGCAGCTTTCAATCACTAGCGGGAGGGATCACAGATACGCAGTATTTT
CASSFQSLAGGITDTQYF
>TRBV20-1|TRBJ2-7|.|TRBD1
TGCAGTGCTAGTGATGAGACAGGGGCGACCTACGAGCAGTACTTC
CSASDETGATYEQYF
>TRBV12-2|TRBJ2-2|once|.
TGTGCAAGTCGCTGCGGACTAGCGGGGGAGAACACCGGGGAGCTGTTTTTT
CASRCGLAGENTGELFF
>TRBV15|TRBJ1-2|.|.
TGTGCCACCAGCAGAGCCCCCTTCCAAGCCGGGTATGGCTACACCTTC
CATSRAPFQAGYGYTF
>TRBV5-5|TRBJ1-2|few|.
TGTGCCAGCAGCTCGGAGAACTATGGCTACACCTTC
CASSSENYGYTF